This T cell receptor (beta chain) was sequenced in a study of tumor-infiltrating lymphocytes in primary liver carcinoma. About this clonotype itself: A junction end diverges from the germline sequence, so it may reflect a read error.

Starting material for RNA and DNA co-extraction consisted of roughly 18-34 mg of unsorted bulk tissue. Total RNA (roughly 530 ng) served as template for TCR beta cDNA synthesis primed by a constant-region primer. Each TCR beta library was derived from three nested multiplex PCR rounds that employed slightly modified ARM-PCR. The two initial PCR rounds, roughly 9 cycles each, used TRBV1-TRBV30 forward and C-beta reverse primers. TCRdb processed the multiplex PCR reads anew with MiXCR; each CDR3 protein has one entry. The data contain tens of thousands of distinct CDR3 sequences, over 65% of them singletons. There are 16 residues in the CDR3. Germline values: CDR1 LGHNA, CDR2 YNFKEQ.

The sample was liver tumor tissue from sampling region 5. Subset given: tumor region T5, tumor centre. The V and J genes are TRBV4-2 and TRBJ1-2; TRBD1 might be the D (6 bases). This receptor was identified in a man aged 40-49 years with primary liver carcinoma and hepatitis B virus infection. CDR3 coding DNA: TGTGCCAGCAGTCAAGCAGGGGCGGGCGATAACTATTGCTACACCTTC. This encodes CASSQAGAGDNYCYTF.